The next 21 T cell receptor beta chains were all read from a single sample in a study of graft-versus-host responses after intestinal transplantation. Here immunoSEQ multiplex PCR was the method, and the copy in TCRdb shows in-frame clones only, minus some. This sample has 10,000 to 15,000 clones, with 65% to 85% found just once. This specimen consisted of PBMCs, obtained around 290 days after intestinal transplant. These receptors all come from a human patient who received an intestinal transplant, so some T cells may come from the graft donor.

This clone was seen only once. This chain connects TRBV7-2 to TRBJ1-1, with a possible D match to TRBD1 (6 bases). The V gene lost 2 bases and the J gene lost 4 bases, with 14 bases spanning the gap. The CDR3 has 15 amino acids. Germline V lookup: CDR1 SGHTA, CDR2 FQGNSA. In DNA form, the CDR3 reads TGTGCCAGCAGCTTACCCACAGGGCTGGGCACTGAAGCTTTCTTT. Its translation: CASSLPTGLGTEAFF.

Here the CDR3 reads CASSHPYGANYGYTF. The CDR3 nucleotides read TGTGCCAGCAGTCATCCCTACGGGGCTAACTATGGCTACACCTTC. J is TRBJ1-2 and V is TRBV6-1; D call uncertain. CDR3 length: 15 amino acids. Germline loops: CDR1 MNHNS, CDR2 SASEGT. V lost 5 bases to trimming and J lost 0 bases, with 13 bases between them.

The rearrangement links TRBV5-4 to TRBJ2-1; D uncertain. CDR1 is SGHNT and CDR2 is YYREEE in the germline V gene (reference sequence). The CDR3 sequence is 14 residues long. V shed 2 bases and J shed 0 bases, with 6 bases lying between them. The CDR3 bases are TGTGCCAGCAGCTTCAAGGGCTCCTACAATGAGCAGTTCTTC. This codes for CASSFKGSYNEQFF. The full variable domain, its missing parts supplied by reference TRBV5-4 and TRBJ2-1, is ETGVTQSPTHLIKTRGQQVTLRCSSQSGHNTVSWYQQALGQGPQFIFQYYREEENGRGNFPPRFSGLQFPNYSSELNVNALELDDSALYLCASSFKGSYNEQFFGPGTRLTVL.

The CDR3 sequence: CASSTGTAYEQYF. CDR3 in DNA: TGCGCCAGCAGCACCGGGACAGCCTACGAGCAGTACTTC. J is TRBJ2-7 and V is TRBV4-1; TRBD1 matches at 7 bases. CDR3 length equals 13 residues. CDR1 MGHRA and CDR2 YSYEKL come from the germline V gene. V shed 5 bases, J shed 2 bases, and the junction held 3 bases outside the gene matches.

The chain has TRBV7-9 and TRBJ2-5, with a possible D match to TRBD1 (6 bases). The CDR3 has 14 residues. CDR1 and CDR2 (germline): SEHNR, FQNEAQ (reference sequence). V lost 5 bases, J lost 3 bases, and 13 bases lay in between. The CDR3 sequence: CASSLLQGKETQYF. CDR3 DNA: TGTGCCAGCAGCCTATTACAGGGTAAAGAGACCCAGTACTTC.

Turning to this clone: The germline gene is not matched at one end of the junction; a read error may be the cause. Other DNA sequences from this sample encode an identical CDR3 as well. The chain carries TRBV28 and TRBJ2-7; a possible D gene is TRBD1 (5 bases). In germline, CDR1 is MDHEN, CDR2 SYDVKM. The CDR3 is 13 amino acids. The CDR3 nucleotides are TGTGCCAGCAATTCGGACATGACCAACGAACAGTACTTC. As protein: CASNSDMTNEQYF.

The chain combines TRBV29-1 with TRBJ2-1; D remains unclear. CDR1 SQVTM and CDR2 ANQGSEA come from the germline V gene. The CDR3 extends over 15 amino acids. Between the trimmed V and J ends, which lost 2 bases and 0 bases, there was a span of 11 bases. The CDR3 region has the DNA TGCAGCGTTGAAACCCCCGACCACTCCTACAATGAGCAGTTCTTC. The encoded protein is CSVETPDHSYNEQFF.

This chain links TRBV2 with TRBJ1-3; no firm D call. V was shortened by 6 bases and J by 0 bases, with 12 bases between the two germline ends. CDR1 SNHLY and CDR2 FYNNEI come from the germline V gene. The CDR3 runs 15 residues. The CDR3 here is CASSPDTNSGNTIYF. CDR3 nucleotide sequence: TGTGCCAGCAGCCCTGACACTAACTCTGGAAACACCATATATTTT.

The chain has TRBV4-3 and TRBJ1-3; TRBD1 aligns across 8 bases. V was pared by 0 bases and J by 5 bases, with 0 bases of the junction left unmatched. The V gene's germline CDR1 is LGHNA and CDR2 YSLEER. The CDR3 is 14 amino acids. This CDR3 reads CASSQDRGRNTIYF. The CDR3 bases are TGCGCCAGCAGCCAAGACAGGGGGCGAAACACCATATATTTT.

The V call is TRBV6-5, the J call TRBJ2-5; 10 positions match TRBD1. The CDR3 runs to 15 residues. V trimming: 1 base; J trimming: 4 bases; junction bases outside the gene matches: 3. CDR1 MNHEY and CDR2 SVGAGI come from the germline V gene. The CDR3 DNA reads as TGTGCCAGCAGTTACTTCGACAGGGGGCGAGAGACCCAGTACTTC. Its translation: CASSYFDRGRETQYF.

The chain recombines TRBV2 with TRBJ2-2; tentative D call: TRBD2 (5 bases). V was trimmed by 6 bases and J by 1 base, leaving 9 bases between them. This CDR3 is 14 amino acids long. Germline CDR1 and CDR2: SNHLY and FYNNEI. The CDR3 here is CASRDSLNTGELFF. In DNA form, the CDR3 reads TGTGCCAGCAGGGACTCCTTGAACACCGGGGAGCTGTTTTTT.

The chain is built from TRBV5-4 and TRBJ2-1, with 7 bases identical to TRBD2. The CDR3 is 16 amino acids. Germline V gene lookup returns CDR1 SGHNT and CDR2 YYREEE (reference sequence). V was clipped by 3 bases and J by 4 bases; unmatched bases: 10. The chain's CDR3 is CASSSGGRGIYNEQFF. CDR3 in DNA: TGTGCCAGCAGCTCCGGGGGGAGGGGAATTTACAATGAGCAGTTCTTC.

The chain joins TRBV28 to TRBJ2-1; 8 positions agree with TRBD1. Trimming took 3 bases from V and 0 from J; bases not matched to a gene: 7. This CDR3 is 17 amino acids long. The germline V gene has CDR1 MDHEN and CDR2 SYDVKM. This CDR3 is CASSFFGGQDSYNEQFF. The CDR3 DNA sequence: TGTGCCAGCAGTTTCTTCGGGGGACAGGACTCCTACAATGAGCAGTTCTTC.

This chain joins TRBV19 and TRBJ2-5, with D possibly TRBD1 on 6 matching bases. CDR3 length equals 15 residues. V lost 3 bases and J 1 base, leaving 12 bases between the germline ends. Germline V gene data show CDR1 as LNHDA and CDR2 as SQIVND (reference sequence). CDR3 nucleotide sequence: TGTGCCAGTAGTATCGCAGGGGTTCGCCAAGAGACCCAGTACTTC. Its protein is CASSIAGVRQETQYF.

The rearrangement joins TRBV9 to TRBJ1-6, with 10 bases fitting TRBD1. In germline, CDR1 is SGDLS, CDR2 YYNGEE. Unmatched junction bases numbered 7, after V lost 3 bases and J lost 10 bases. The CDR3 spans 15 residues. The chain's CDR3 is CASSATGQGISPLHF. CDR3 coding DNA: TGTGCCAGCAGCGCGACGGGACAGGGGATCTCACCCCTCCACTTT.

The V gene is TRBV25-1, the J gene TRBJ2-3, with D maybe TRBD2 (6 bases). The germline V and J ends were trimmed by 5 bases and 2 bases, with 17 bases remaining between them. The CDR3 covers 16 residues. Germline V gives CDR1 MGHDK, CDR2 SYGVNS. Here the CDR3 reads CASSSSPSEVTDTQYF. The CDR3 coding sequence is TGTGCCAGCAGTTCCTCCCCTAGCGAGGTCACAGATACGCAGTATTTT.

The chain joins TRBV29-1 to TRBJ2-7; D is unclear. CDR1 is SQVTM and CDR2 is ANQGSEA in the germline V gene. V was clipped by 3 bases and J by 4 bases, with 7 bases between them. The CDR3 runs 11 residues. For the CDR3, the DNA is TGCAGCGTTGAGAGTAGATACGAGCAGTACTTC. It codes for CSVESRYEQYF.

The chain recombines TRBV11-2 with TRBJ2-1, with 7 bases identical to TRBD2. The V gene's germline CDR1 is SGHAT and CDR2 FQNNGV. The CDR3 runs to 14 residues. V dropped 10 bases and J dropped 2; count of bases not matched to a gene: 8. CDR3 in DNA: TGTGCCACGGAAGCCGGGACTACCTACAATGAGCAGTTCTTC. Its translation: CATEAGTTYNEQFF.

The gene calls are TRBV28 and TRBJ2-5; weak D call: TRBD1 (6 bases). Trimming took 9 bases from V and 5 from J, leaving 16 bases between them. CDR1 is MDHEN, CDR2 SYDVKM, per germline. The CDR3 has 13 residues. CDR3 coding DNA: TGTGCCAGTCAGAGGGGGAAGGGGGAGACCCAGTACTTC. The encoded protein is CASQRGKGETQYF.

The chain is built from TRBV30 and TRBJ1-2, with D possibly being TRBD1 (6 bases). Germline CDR1 reads GTSNPN; CDR2 reads SVGIG (reference sequence). Trimming pared 2 bases from V and 6 bases from J, leaving 13 bases between. This CDR3 comprises 13 residues. CDR3 residues: CAWSPGTSNGYTF. The CDR3 DNA reads as TGTGCCTGGAGTCCCGGGACATCAAATGGCTACACCTTC.

This clone was counted only a few times. The rearrangement links TRBV28 to TRBJ2-4; no definite D call. The CDR3 sequence is 16 residues long. V was shortened by 3 bases and J by 0 bases, with 12 bases between the two germline ends. Germline CDR1 and CDR2: MDHEN and SYDVKM. In DNA form, the CDR3 reads TGTGCCAGCAGTTTTGGGAACGGAGTAGCCAAAAACATTCAGTACTTC. Its translation: CASSFGNGVAKNIQYF.